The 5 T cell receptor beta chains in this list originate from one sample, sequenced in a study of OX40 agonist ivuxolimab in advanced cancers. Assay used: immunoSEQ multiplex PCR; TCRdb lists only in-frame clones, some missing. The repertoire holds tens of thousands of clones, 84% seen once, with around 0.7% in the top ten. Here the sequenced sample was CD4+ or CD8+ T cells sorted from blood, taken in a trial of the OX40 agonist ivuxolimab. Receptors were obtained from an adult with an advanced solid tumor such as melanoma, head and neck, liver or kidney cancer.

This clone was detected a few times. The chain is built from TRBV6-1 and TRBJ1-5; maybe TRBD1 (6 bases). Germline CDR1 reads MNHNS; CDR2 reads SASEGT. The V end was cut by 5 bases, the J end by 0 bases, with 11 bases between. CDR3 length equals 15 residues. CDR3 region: CASSLQGFSNQPQHF. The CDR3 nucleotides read TGTGCCAGCAGTTTACAGGGATTTAGCAATCAGCCCCAGCATTTT.

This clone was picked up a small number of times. The CDR3 sequence is CASSQAPSKQAHYGYTF. The CDR3 DNA reads TGCGCCAGCAGCCAAGCCCCATCGAAACAGGCCCACTATGGCTACACCTTC. The chain is built from TRBV4-1 and TRBJ1-2; weak D call: TRBD1 (5 bases). Trimming stripped 1 base from V and 3 bases from J, with 18 bases between. The V gene's germline CDR1 is MGHRA and CDR2 YSYEKL. CDR3 length: 17 residues.

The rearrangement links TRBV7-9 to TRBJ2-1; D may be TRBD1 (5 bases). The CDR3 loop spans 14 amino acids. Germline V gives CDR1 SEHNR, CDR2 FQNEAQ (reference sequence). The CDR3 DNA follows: TGTGTCACCAAGGCAGGGTATGGCTACAATGAGCAGTTCTTC. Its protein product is CVTKAGYGYNEQFF.

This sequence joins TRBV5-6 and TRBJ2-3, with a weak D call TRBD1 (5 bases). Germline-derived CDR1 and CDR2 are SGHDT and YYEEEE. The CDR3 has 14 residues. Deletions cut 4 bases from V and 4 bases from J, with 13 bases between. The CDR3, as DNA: TGTGCCAGCAGCGTATCAGGGTCGGCAGATACGCAGTATTTT. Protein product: CASSVSGSADTQYF.

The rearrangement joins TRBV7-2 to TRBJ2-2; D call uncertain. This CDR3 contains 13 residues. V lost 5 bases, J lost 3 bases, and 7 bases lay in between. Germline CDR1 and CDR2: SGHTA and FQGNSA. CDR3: CASSPMDTGELFF. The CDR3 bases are TGTGCCAGCAGCCCCATGGACACCGGGGAGCTGTTTTTT. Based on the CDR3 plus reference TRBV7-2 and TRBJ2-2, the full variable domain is GAGVSQSPSNKVTEKGKDVELRCDPISGHTALYWYRQSLGQGLEFLIYFQGNSAPDKSGLPSDRFSAERTGGSVSTLTIQRTQQEDSAVYLCASSPMDTGELFFGEGSRLTVL.